This TCR beta chain was identified during a study of blood T cell repertoires in COVID-19. The data were produced by immunoSEQ multiplex PCR, yet TCRdb's version contains in-frame clones alone and is incomplete. The data show around 45,000 clones, with over 75% seen just once and around 22% held by the top ten. The V and J ends lost 0 bases and 7 bases respectively, with 14 bases between them. The germline CDR1 and CDR2 sequences are SGHRS and YFSETQ. This CDR3 has 14 amino acids. This clone appeared a few times. Sequenced: peripheral blood. This chain joins TRBV5-1 and TRBJ2-7; D is possibly TRBD1 (6 bases). The sequence derives from a woman aged 55-70 years with acute or convalescent COVID-19. This CDR3 is CASSLVQGTGEQYF. As DNA, the CDR3 is TGCGCCAGCAGCTTGGTTCAGGGGACGGGGGAGCAGTACTTC. Full variable domain (missing parts from reference TRBV5-1 and TRBJ2-7): KAGVTQTPRYLIKTRGQQVTLSCSPISGHRSVSWYQQTPGQGLQFLFEYFSETQRNKGNFPGRFSGRQFSNSRSEMNVSTLELGDSALYLCASSLVQGTGEQYFGPGTRLTVT.